The 12 T cell receptor beta chains below come from one sample, sequenced in a study of radiation and T cells in renal cell carcinoma. Assay: immunoSEQ multiplex PCR; the TCRdb copy retains only in-frame clones and omits some. The table has about 130,000 clones, 70% to 90% seen once. Time point of the sample: blood 2 weeks post-SBRT. Treatment defined: 15 Gy SBRT to primary tumor, nephrectomy 4 weeks later. Sequenced material: blood, taken from a patient whose treatment included radiotherapy and nephrectomy. The receptors stem from a woman between 65 and 79 years old with renal cell carcinoma.

This clone appeared a few times. This chain joins TRBV30 and TRBJ2-3; D gene unclear. Trimming took off 0 bases at V and 1 base at J, with 2 bases between the two ends. The CDR3 is made up of 12 amino acids. Germline CDR1 and CDR2: GTSNPN and SVGIG (reference sequence). CDR3 DNA: TGTGCCTGGAGTGTACGCACAGATACGCAGTATTTT. It specifies CAWSVRTDTQYF.

The chain uses TRBV6-1 and TRBJ1-3; D call uncertain. Germline loops: CDR1 MNHNS, CDR2 SASEGT. The CDR3 consists of 16 residues. V dropped 4 bases and J dropped 0 bases, with 13 bases sitting between them. CDR3 sequence reads: CASSVRTALSGNTIYF. CDR3 nucleotides: TGTGCCAGCAGTGTTAGGACTGCACTCTCTGGAAACACCATATATTTT.

The chain has TRBV6-5 and TRBJ1-6; tentative D call: TRBD1 (6 bases). The CDR3 length is 15 residues. The V and J ends lost 6 bases and 7 bases respectively, with 16 bases between them. Germline V gene data show CDR1 as MNHEY and CDR2 as SVGAGI. The DNA for the CDR3 is TGTGCCAGCAGACCCTCCACAGGGTTGAATTCACCCCTCCACTTT. Its protein is CASRPSTGLNSPLHF.

A word on this clone: The same CDR3 arises from other DNA sequences in this sample as well. This sequence joins TRBV25-1 and TRBJ1-4; D is possibly TRBD1 (6 bases). V lost 4 bases and J 8 bases, leaving 14 bases between the germline ends. The CDR3 runs 14 residues. Looked up from germline, CDR1 is MGHDK and CDR2 is SYGVNS. CDR3 nucleotide sequence: TGTGCCAGCAGTGGCCAGGGGTCTAGAGAAAAACTGTTTTTT. It is translated as CASSGQGSREKLFF.

This CDR3 is CASSLAGNYGYTF. CDR3 nucleotides: TGCGCCAGCAGCTTGGCAGGGAACTATGGCTACACCTTC. The gene calls are TRBV5-1 and TRBJ1-2; D is possibly TRBD1 (5 bases). V was trimmed by 0 bases and J by 2 bases, leaving 5 bases between them. The CDR3 contains 13 residues. Germline CDR1 is SGHRS and CDR2 is YFSETQ. Full variable domain (remainder filled in from reference TRBV5-1 and TRBJ1-2): KAGVTQTPRYLIKTRGQQVTLSCSPISGHRSVSWYQQTPGQGLQFLFEYFSETQRNKGNFPGRFSGRQFSNSRSEMNVSTLELGDSALYLCASSLAGNYGYTFGSGTRLTVV.

V usage is TRBV7-2 and J usage is TRBJ1-1, with a tentative D call TRBD1 (5 bases). CDR3 length equals 14 residues. Germline V CDR1 and CDR2: SGHTA, FQGNSA. Trimming removed 4 bases at V and 4 bases at J, with 13 bases between. The CDR3 nucleotides are TGTGCCAGCAGCTCCGGGGCGGTGAGCACTGAAGCTTTCTTT. Translated, it gives CASSSGAVSTEAFF.

The chain is built from TRBV7-9 and TRBJ1-2, with 7 bases lining up with TRBD1. V trimming: 5 bases; J trimming: 7 bases; junction bases outside the gene matches: 7. Germline V CDR1 and CDR2: SEHNR, FQNEAQ (reference sequence). This CDR3 contains 13 residues. CDR3 sequence reads: CASSATGVGGYTF. The CDR3 bases are TGTGCCAGCAGCGCCACAGGGGTAGGTGGCTACACCTTC.

This chain joins TRBV7-6 and TRBJ1-5; TRBD1 aligns across 8 bases. CDR1 and CDR2 (germline): SGHVS, FNYEAQ. CDR3 length: 16 residues. Losses at the gene ends were 1 base for V and 0 bases for J; bases not matched to a gene: 2. The CDR3 spells CASSLGTGLSNQPQHF. The DNA for the CDR3 is TGTGCCAGCAGCTTAGGGACAGGGCTTAGCAATCAGCCCCAGCATTTT.

This clone was seen a single time. The chain employs TRBV10-3 and TRBJ2-5; the D call may be TRBD1 or TRBD2 (7 bases each). The CDR3 is 16 residues long. The germline gives CDR1 ENHRY, CDR2 SYGVKD. V shed 6 bases and J shed 5 bases, with 22 bases lying between them. In DNA form, the CDR3 reads TGTGCCATCAGCTCCCCTACTCCAGGGGGGGCGGAGACCCAGTACTTC. This translates into CAISSPTPGGAETQYF.

V gene TRBV5-1 combines with J gene TRBJ2-5; TRBD2 matches at 12 bases. Germline V lookup: CDR1 SGHRS, CDR2 YFSETQ. This CDR3 contains 15 residues. With 4 bases clipped from V and 5 bases from J, the junction kept 6 bases outside the gene matches. The CDR3 region has the DNA TGCGCCAGCAGCCGACTAGCGGGGGACGGGGAGACCCAGTACTTC. This gives the protein CASSRLAGDGETQYF. The full variable domain, with the rest looked up from reference TRBV5-1 and TRBJ2-5, is KAGVTQTPRYLIKTRGQQVTLSCSPISGHRSVSWYQQTPGQGLQFLFEYFSETQRNKGNFPGRFSGRQFSNSRSEMNVSTLELGDSALYLCASSRLAGDGETQYFGPGTRLLVL.

The genes are TRBV6-6 and TRBJ1-5, with D unresolved. The CDR3 contains 15 residues. Germline V CDR1 and CDR2: MNHNY, SVGAGI (reference sequence). V lost 6 bases, J lost 0 bases, and 12 bases lay in between. The CDR3 nucleotides are TGTGCCAGCAGAAACCAGGCTTATAGCAATCAGCCCCAGCATTTT. Protein: CASRNQAYSNQPQHF.

The chain recombines TRBV4-2 with TRBJ1-4; maybe TRBD1 (6 bases). V shed 1 base and J shed 7 bases, with 13 bases lying between them. CDR1 is LGHNA, CDR2 YNFKEQ, per germline. CDR3 length: 15 amino acids. The DNA of the CDR3 is TGTGCCAGCAGCCAAGTCGGGGAAGGGGGTGAAAAACTGTTTTTT. Its protein product is CASSQVGEGGEKLFF.